Sequencing of this TCR beta chain was carried out in a study of OX40 agonist ivuxolimab in advanced cancers. Study observations and caveats: By week 6 at 0.1 to 3.0 mg/kg, blood CD4+ and CD8+ T cells had expanded clonally. In the expanded peripheral T cells, antigen specificity was never determined.

The germline V gene encodes CDR1 SEHNR and CDR2 FQNEAQ (reference sequence). V lost 4 bases, J lost 2 bases, and 5 bases stayed unmatched. This CDR3 region has 15 residues. Assay: immunoSEQ multiplex PCR; the TCRdb copy retains only in-frame clones and omits some. The sample yields some 59,000 clones, more than 80% seen once. Note on this clone: The antigen is undetermined.

The clonotype was recovered from an adult with an advanced solid tumor such as melanoma, head and neck, liver or kidney cancer. The rearrangement links TRBV7-9 to TRBJ2-7; 10 bases fit TRBD1. This specimen consisted of CD4+ or CD8+ T cells sorted from blood, obtained in a trial of the OX40 agonist ivuxolimab. The CDR3 DNA reads TGTGCCAGCAGCTCACTCGGACAGGGGGCCTACGAGCAGTACTTC. It is translated as CASSSLGQGAYEQYF.